These 11 T cell receptor beta chains share one sample of origin, sequenced in a study of cytotoxic CD8 clonotypes in ibrutinib-treated CLL. Sequencing used immunoSEQ multiplex PCR; TCRdb keeps in-frame clones, though not all of them. The sample lists over 250,000 clones; less than 85% were seen once. Here the sequenced sample was PBMCs, taken at disease progression, from a patient treated with ibrutinib. The source of these receptors is a human donor with chronic lymphocytic leukemia.

The chain uses TRBV2 and TRBJ2-7; 7 nucleotides align to TRBD1. The CDR3 length is 14 residues. Germline CDR1 reads SNHLY; CDR2 reads FYNNEI. J was trimmed by 2 bases and V by 2 bases; bases with no gene match: 3. CDR3 DNA: TGTGCCAGCAGTGAACCCAGGGGGACCTACGAGCAGTACTTC. This translates into CASSEPRGTYEQYF.

The rearrangement links TRBV7-3 to TRBJ1-1; D is perhaps TRBD1 (5 bases). V was trimmed by 2 bases and J by 4 bases, leaving 17 bases between them. CDR3 length: 16 amino acids. Germline CDR1 is SGHTA and CDR2 is FQGTGA. CDR3 region: CASSLGDRGIRTEAFF. The CDR3 nucleotides read TGTGCCAGCAGCTTAGGCGATCGGGGGATCCGCACTGAAGCTTTCTTT.

This chain links TRBV5-1 with TRBJ1-2; D may be TRBD1 (5 bases). In germline, CDR1 is SGHRS, CDR2 YFSETQ. The V gene lost 4 bases and the J gene lost 8 bases, with 15 bases spanning the gap. The CDR3 covers 13 residues. The CDR3: CASSLSGAGGYTF. The CDR3 DNA sequence: TGCGCCAGCAGCCTATCCGGGGCGGGCGGCTACACCTTC.

This clone was recorded a few times. V is TRBV5-1 and J is TRBJ1-6; 8 bases map to TRBD1. This CDR3 is built from 17 residues. The germline V gene encodes CDR1 SGHRS and CDR2 YFSETQ. The V segment lost 0 bases and the J segment 8 bases; nucleotides outside the gene matches: 10. CDR3 nucleotides: TGCGCCAGCAGCTTGGGGACAGGGACTGCCTCCGATTCACCCCTCCACTTT. It translates to CASSLGTGTASDSPLHF.

The gene calls are TRBV6-1 and TRBJ1-5; D gene unclear. The CDR3 is made up of 14 amino acids. The germline CDR1 and CDR2 sequences are MNHNS and SASEGT. Deletions cut 2 bases from V and 5 bases from J, with 10 bases between. The CDR3 DNA reads as TGTGCCAGCAGTGAAACCATTCGATATCAGCCCCAGCATTTT. Translation: CASSETIRYQPQHF.

V usage is TRBV29-1 and J usage is TRBJ2-4; D gene ambiguous. Germline CDR1 is SQVTM and CDR2 is ANQGSEA. The CDR3 runs to 14 residues. V dropped 7 bases and J dropped 0 bases, with 13 bases sitting between them. This CDR3 is CSAVPPGAKNIQYF. CDR3 bases: TGCAGCGCAGTGCCCCCGGGAGCCAAAAACATTCAGTACTTC.

This clone was seen once. This chain joins TRBV19 and TRBJ2-5; possible D gene TRBD2, 6 bases. Trimming took 3 bases from V and 5 from J, leaving 10 bases between them. This CDR3 comprises 13 residues. Germline V gives CDR1 LNHDA, CDR2 SQIVND (reference sequence). DNA for the CDR3: TGTGCCAGTAGTATCCGGGGGTGGGAGACCCAGTACTTC. Translating it yields CASSIRGWETQYF.

CDR3 DNA sequence: TGTGCCACCTCCCCGGGGGGGCCCAACGGCGGGGAGCTGTTTTTT. Protein sequence: CATSPGGPNGGELFF. The chain recombines TRBV13 with TRBJ2-2, with 8 bases identical to TRBD2. Germline-derived CDR1 and CDR2 are PRHDT and FYEKMQ (reference sequence). There are 15 residues in the CDR3. J gave up 7 bases and V 10 bases, and 14 bases lay outside the gene matches.

The chain couples TRBV19 to TRBJ1-6; D unresolved. This CDR3 comprises 14 residues. Trimming cost V 3 bases and J 6 bases, with 9 bases left between them. Per germline, CDR1 LNHDA and CDR2 SQIVND (reference sequence). In DNA form, the CDR3 reads TGTGCCAGTAGTATCGTGTACGGTAATTCACCCCTCCACTTT. This gives the protein CASSIVYGNSPLHF.

This clone turned up a few times. The chain joins TRBV4-1 to TRBJ1-5, with D unresolved. V was pared by 0 bases and J by 6 bases, with 6 bases between. CDR3 length: 13 amino acids. Germline V gene lookup returns CDR1 MGHRA and CDR2 YSYEKL. CDR3 DNA sequence: TGCGCCAGCAGCCAAGAGATCGCTCAGCCCCAGCATTTT. Protein: CASSQEIAQPQHF.

The chain recombines TRBV7-9 with TRBJ2-7, with TRBD1 matching over 9 bases. V shed 5 bases and J 2 bases; nucleotides not matched to a gene: 16. CDR1 is SEHNR and CDR2 is FQNEAQ in the germline V gene (reference sequence). This CDR3 is built from 18 residues. CDR3 amino acids: CASSPPRTGARSTYEQYF. The CDR3 DNA is TGTGCCAGCAGCCCACCCAGGACAGGGGCTAGATCCACCTACGAGCAGTACTTC.